Reported below is one T cell receptor (beta chain). The antigen this receptor binds is unknown. No base-level quality is on record; no much larger clone is a single base apart. TCR beta CDR3 regions were amplified by multiplex PCR using the immunoSEQ immune profiling system, following the manufacturer's instructions. Sequencing was performed on an Illumina NextSeq system. From the authors' description of their analysis: The immunoSEQ Analyzer platform handled processing of the sequence data, and clonality was calculated by taking the square root of Simpson's index of productive rearrangements. Similarity in V and J usage was measured by Jensen-Shannon distance, and OLGA was used to compute CDR3 generation probabilities. The researchers looked up shared CDR3 sequences in the immuneACCESS database (August 2020) and in VDJdb (December 2020). Sourced from immuneACCESS, this table was stored by TCRdb with only in-frame sequences that have V and J called. A share of the clones is absent; for the studies checked, an unresolved V gene accounts for under half, and the remainder has no known explanation. V and J calls and clone size are as listed in that table; D and trimming were resolved from the DNA. The sample yields almost 20,000 clones; 91% were counted once. The top ten clonotypes cover around 1.4% of the sample.

This sample was included in a study of monozygotic twins with cystic fibrosis listed by TCRdb under 2021. About the investigation overall: Barcoded libraries were prepared from 2.5 to 3.5 micrograms of fragmented DNA with roughly 14 PCR cycles. To gauge how much genetics shapes V and J gene usage, the researchers compared TCR beta repertoires both within and across 16 monozygotic twin pairs who have cystic fibrosis. Made up mostly of children and adolescents, the cohort included ten female and six male twin pairs ranging in age from about 2.0 to 36.4 years, with a median of roughly 9.1 years. On the day blood was drawn, the twins' weight-for-height and FEVPerc (FEV1 disease centile) were ranked against those of the roughly 970 cohort participants. Data for three of the twin pairs had been reported earlier in a different context.

Points the paper makes about the study in general: The greatest similarity to the co-twin was observed for V gene usage in 13 of 16 pairs and for J usage in 8 of 16 pairs, which suggested genetic constraints. Simpson clonality tended to be low (median approximately 0.0095), which suggests a naive-dominated repertoire, although clonality was higher in the most severely affected patients. Monozygotic CF twin pairs shared significantly more nucleotide-identical clonotypes within each pair than unrelated CF individuals shared with one another (P = 0.000026, Mann-Whitney). The cohort was small, and the number of shared CDR3s showed no association with age, concordance or disease severity.

The twin pairs came from the European Cystic Fibrosis Twin and Sibling Study Cohort, which recruited patients from 150 to 200 CF clinics across 14 European countries. Both zygosity and CFTR genotype were checked in-house, and zygosity was tested with multiplex PCR across nine short tandem repeat loci. Peripheral blood was sampled from each twin, and clinical parameters were recorded on the day of blood sampling. Phenol/chloroform extraction was used to isolate genomic DNA from peripheral blood cells, and the DNA was then kept in TE buffer at 4 degrees C. The sequence came from a girl aged 2 to 9 with cystic fibrosis. Sequencing was performed on blood.

The nucleotide sequence is given as TGTGCCAGCAGCTCTCCACGGAATACAGGATTCTATGGCTACACCTTC. This codes for CASSSPRNTGFYGYTF. In this chain, TRBV5-4 is recombined with TRBJ1-2; matching of 5 bases hints at TRBD1 as the D gene. From its cysteine to its phenylalanine, the CDR3 spans 16 amino acids. The only DNA kept is the CDR3, 48 bases in frame from the first base. In the germline V gene (reference sequence), CDR1 corresponds to SGHNT and CDR2 to YYREEE. Trimming at the junction amounts to 3 bases on V and 4 bases on J, and the germline ends lie 19 bases apart.